This TCR beta chain comes out of a study of shared clonotypes between healthy human individuals. Study outcomes and limitations: Lower generation probabilities were found for non-shared clonotypes than for those shared by all four donors. Estimated richness was generally greater in naive than memory subsets.

Selected positively for CCR7 and CD45RO-negative, naive CD8 cells excluded terminally differentiated effector memory CD45RA+ cells. To note about this clone: As yet, its antigen is unknown. The sample contains more than one DNA sequence encoding this CDR3.

Over several immunoSEQ plates, each subset's genomic DNA was distributed in even portions. Data came from immunoSEQ multiplex PCR; TCRdb stores just in-frame clones and leaves some out. The sample yields around 2,000,000 clones, roughly 95% seen once. In germline, CDR1 is SGDLS, CDR2 YYNGEE. The V and J ends lost 1 base and 2 bases, in that order; junction bases with no gene match: 1. CDR3 length: 14 amino acids. The V and J genes are TRBV9 and TRBJ2-5; 8 bases line up with TRBD1. The TCR comes from a man younger than 35 in good health. The sequencing sample was made of naive CD8+ T cells sorted from blood. The DNA for the CDR3 is TGTGCCAGCAGCGTACAGGGGGCGCAAGAGACCCAGTACTTC. Protein: CASSVQGAQETQYF.